This T cell receptor beta chain was captured in a study of T-cell reconstitution after alpha-beta-depleted transplantation in children. The library targeted TCRbeta and was prepared with unique molecular identifiers. In TCRdb, the PCR reads were re-called with MiXCR into one record per CDR3 protein. The top ten hold about 6.1% of the sample, which has 100,000 or so distinct CDR3 sequences, approximately 6% seen once. CDR3 length equals 15 residues. The V gene end was trimmed by 2 bases and the J gene end by 15 bases; junction bases not matched to a gene: 16. Germline loops: CDR1 MNHEY, CDR2 SVGAGI. Broader study findings: Surviving recipient T cells and thymic progenitors produced the high day-60 TCRbeta diversity seen in some patients.

This clonotype was seen ten or more times. Its antigen is still unknown. The sequences come from PBMCs, mostly from graft donor cells, collected 60 days after TCRalphabeta/CD19-depleted stem cell transplant. The sequence came from a female patient aged 2 to 10 who had a stem cell transplant for Fanconi anemia, so the T cells may come from the graft donor. The chain combines TRBV6-5 with TRBJ2-1; TRBD1 matches at 7 bases. Here the CDR3 DNA reads TGTGCCAGCAGTTACAGGGGGCTAGGGGGCGAGGGACGGTTCTTC. Encoded protein: CASSYRGLGGEGRFF.